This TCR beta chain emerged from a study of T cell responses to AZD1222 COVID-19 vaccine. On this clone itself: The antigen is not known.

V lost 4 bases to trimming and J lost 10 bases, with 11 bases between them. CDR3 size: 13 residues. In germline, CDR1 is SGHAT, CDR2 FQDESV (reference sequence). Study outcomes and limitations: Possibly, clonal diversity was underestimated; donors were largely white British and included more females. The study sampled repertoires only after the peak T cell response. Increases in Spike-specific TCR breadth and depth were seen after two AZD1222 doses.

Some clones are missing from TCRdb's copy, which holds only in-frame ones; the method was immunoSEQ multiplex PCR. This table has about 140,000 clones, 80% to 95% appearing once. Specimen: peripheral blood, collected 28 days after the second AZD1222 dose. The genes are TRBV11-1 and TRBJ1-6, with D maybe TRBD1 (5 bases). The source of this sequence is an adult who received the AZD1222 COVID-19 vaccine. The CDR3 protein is CASSSGPGSPLHF. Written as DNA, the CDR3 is TGTGCCAGCAGCTCAGGGCCCGGCTCACCCCTCCACTTT. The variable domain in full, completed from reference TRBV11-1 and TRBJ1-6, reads EAEVAQSPRYKITEKSQAVAFWCDPISGHATLYWYRQILGQGPELLVQFQDESVVDDSQLPKDRFSAERLKGVDSTLKIQPAELGDSAMYLCASSSGPGSPLHFGNGTRLTVT.